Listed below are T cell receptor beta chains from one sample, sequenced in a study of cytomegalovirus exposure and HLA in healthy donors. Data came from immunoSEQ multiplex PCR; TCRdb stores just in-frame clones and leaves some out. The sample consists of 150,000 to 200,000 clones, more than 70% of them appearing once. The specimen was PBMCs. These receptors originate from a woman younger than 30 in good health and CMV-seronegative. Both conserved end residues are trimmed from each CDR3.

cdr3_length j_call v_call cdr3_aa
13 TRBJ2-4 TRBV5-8 ASSLQGEAKNIQY
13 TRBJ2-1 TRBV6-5 ASRQASSSGGEQF
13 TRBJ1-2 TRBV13 ASSLGLGQNYGYT
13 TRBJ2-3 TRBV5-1 ASSRTSGRADTQY
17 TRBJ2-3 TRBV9 ASSVGLAVLPTSTDTQY
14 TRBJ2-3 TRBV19 ASSRLAGGITDTQY
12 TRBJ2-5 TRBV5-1 ASSPGTGLETQY
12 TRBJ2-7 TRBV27 ASSLAGISYEQY
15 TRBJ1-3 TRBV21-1 ASSKRPGGCSGNTIY
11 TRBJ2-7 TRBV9 ASSVADLYEQY
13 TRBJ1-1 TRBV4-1 ASSPRDRENTEAF
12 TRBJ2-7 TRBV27 ASSFTPTAYEQY
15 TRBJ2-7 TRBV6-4 ASSDSGRALISYEQY
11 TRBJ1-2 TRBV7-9 ASSPRGDYGYT
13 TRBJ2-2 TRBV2 ATPISGRGAGELF
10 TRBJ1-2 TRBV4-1 ASSQEGTSRT
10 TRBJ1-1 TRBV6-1 ASSLSDTEAF
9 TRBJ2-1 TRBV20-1 SADWGNEQF
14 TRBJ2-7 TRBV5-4 ASSPRRGGWDYEQY
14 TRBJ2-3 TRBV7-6 ASSPRTSGSTDTQY
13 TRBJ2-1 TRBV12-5 ASGPGQGTYNEQF
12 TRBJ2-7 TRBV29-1 SVKLRGRSYEQY